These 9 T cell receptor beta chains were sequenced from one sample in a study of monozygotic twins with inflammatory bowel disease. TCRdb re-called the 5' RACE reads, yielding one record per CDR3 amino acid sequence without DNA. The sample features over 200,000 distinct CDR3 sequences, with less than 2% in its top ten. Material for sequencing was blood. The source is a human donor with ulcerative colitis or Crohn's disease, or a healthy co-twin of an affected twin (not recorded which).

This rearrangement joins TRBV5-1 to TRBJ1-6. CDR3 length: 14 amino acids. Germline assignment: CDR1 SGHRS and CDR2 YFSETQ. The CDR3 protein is CASSVGLRESPLHF.

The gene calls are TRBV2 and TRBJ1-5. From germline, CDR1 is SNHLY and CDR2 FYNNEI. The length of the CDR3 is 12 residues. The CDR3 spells CASSVTDGAQHF.

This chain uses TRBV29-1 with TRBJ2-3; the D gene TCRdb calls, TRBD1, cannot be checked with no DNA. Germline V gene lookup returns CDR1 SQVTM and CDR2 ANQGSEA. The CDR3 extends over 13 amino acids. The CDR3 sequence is CSVRTVSTDTQYF.

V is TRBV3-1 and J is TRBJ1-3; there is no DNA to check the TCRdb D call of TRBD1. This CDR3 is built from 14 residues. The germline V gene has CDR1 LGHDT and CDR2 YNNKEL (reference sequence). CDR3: CASSHPPPGNTIYF.

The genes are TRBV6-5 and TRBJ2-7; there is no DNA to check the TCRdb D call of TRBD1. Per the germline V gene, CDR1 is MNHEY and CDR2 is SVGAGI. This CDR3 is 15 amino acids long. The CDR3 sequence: CASSYRDTTEYEQYF.

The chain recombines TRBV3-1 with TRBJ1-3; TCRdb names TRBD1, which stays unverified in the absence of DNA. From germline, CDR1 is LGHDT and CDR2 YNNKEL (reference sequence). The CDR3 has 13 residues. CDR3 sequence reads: CASSHPAGNTIYF.

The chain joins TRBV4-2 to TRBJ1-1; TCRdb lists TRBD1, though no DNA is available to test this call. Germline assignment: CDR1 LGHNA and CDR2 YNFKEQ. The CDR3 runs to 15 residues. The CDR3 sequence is CASSPSQTGGYEAFF.

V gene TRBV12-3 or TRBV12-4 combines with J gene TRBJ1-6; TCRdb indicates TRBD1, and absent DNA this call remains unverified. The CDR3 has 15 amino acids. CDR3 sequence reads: CASSLGAPYNSPLHF.

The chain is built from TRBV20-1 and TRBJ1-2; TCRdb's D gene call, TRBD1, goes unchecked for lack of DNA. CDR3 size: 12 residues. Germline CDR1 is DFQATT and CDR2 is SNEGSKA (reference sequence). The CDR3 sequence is CSALPGVYGYTF.